The 2 T cell receptor beta chains below were found in one sample sequenced in a study of T cells in Graves' hyperthyroidism and ophthalmopathy. Researchers amplified the TCR beta CDR3 regions from RNA transcripts. Carried out on the TCR CDR3, a first-round RT-PCR used the HTBI primer set. A single record per CDR3 protein comes from TCRdb applying MiXCR to the multiplex PCR reads. The repertoire holds 700,000 to 850,000 distinct CDR3 sequences, with under 45% as singletons. Sequencing was carried out using blood. These receptors all stem from a woman aged 40-49 years with Graves' hyperthyroidism.

This clonotype has only a few counts. The chain has TRBV7-2 and TRBJ1-6, with D perhaps TRBD1 (5 bases). V was pared by 8 bases and J by 6 bases, with 11 bases between. The germline V gene has CDR1 SGHTA and CDR2 FQGNSA. The CDR3 loop spans 13 amino acids. The CDR3 is CASGGGSNSPLHF. As DNA, the CDR3 is TGTGCCAGCGGCGGGGGAAGTAATTCACCCCTCCACTTT.

Concerning this clonotype: The junction differs from germline at one of its ends, possibly a read error. This rearrangement joins TRBV7-2 to TRBJ2-2; D is undetermined. The CDR3 has 15 amino acids. Germline V lookup: CDR1 SGHTA, CDR2 FQGNSA. The CDR3 bases are TGCGCCAGCAGCCAAGTCTTTGTGAACACCGGGGAGCTGTTTTTT. Protein sequence: CASSQVFVNTGELFF.